A selection of T cell receptor beta chains follows, all from one sample in a study of response to subunit inactivated influenza vaccine. TCRdb reprocessed the RT-PCR reads via MiXCR and lists one record per CDR3 protein. Of 500,000 to 650,000 distinct CDR3 sequences in the sample, 7.6% are singletons; the top ten hold over 10%. The sample was PBMCs from blood, taken less than 30 months after vaccination. The receptors derive from a man aged 50 to 75 who received an inactivated influenza vaccine. Each CDR3 is given with its conserved first and last residue. The D gene is left open where the match is weak. Expanded clones get a size class; other rows say once, few or many, or leave the size out.

D: -; size: many; V: TRBV7-3; J: TRBJ2-3; CDR3: CASSSFSADTQYF; DNA: TGTGCCAGCAGCTCCTTCTCCGCAGATACGCAGTATTTT
D: TRBD2; size: -; V: TRBV11-2; J: TRBJ2-4; CDR3: CASSSGRASRLAKNIQYF; DNA: TGTGCCAGCAGCTCCGGGAGGGCTAGCCGGTTGGCCAAAAACATTCAGTACTTC
D: -; size: -; V: TRBV6-5; J: TRBJ2-1; CDR3: CASSYSTSVYYNEQFF; DNA: TGTGCCAGCAGTTACTCGACCTCAGTATACTACAATGAGCAGTTCTTC
D: -; size: -; V: TRBV3-1; J: TRBJ2-3; CDR3: CASSKHVSFTDTQYF; DNA: TGTGCCAGCAGCAAGCACGTCTCCTTCACAGATACGCAGTATTTT
D: -; size: many; V: TRBV5-1; J: TRBJ2-1; CDR3: CASSFRVGSYNEQFF; DNA: TGCGCCAGCAGCTTCCGTGTGGGTTCCTACAATGAGCAGTTCTTC
D: -; size: many; V: TRBV11-2; J: TRBJ2-7; CDR3: CASSLSLFPAGPGEQYF; DNA: TGTGCCAGCAGCCTCTCCTTGTTCCCAGCGGGTCCTGGGGAGCAGTACTTC
D: -; size: many; V: TRBV11-2; J: TRBJ2-2; CDR3: CASRRAGAHTGELFF; DNA: TGTGCCAGCAGGCGCGCGGGGGCCCACACCGGGGAGCTGTTTTTT
D: TRBD2; size: -; V: TRBV11-2; J: TRBJ2-1; CDR3: CASSPAGGMNEQFF; DNA: TGTGCCAGCAGCCCAGCGGGAGGAATGAATGAGCAGTTCTTC
D: TRBD1; size: many; V: TRBV5-1; J: TRBJ2-2; CDR3: CASSPVLGQGANGELFF; DNA: TGCGCCAGCAGCCCTGTTCTTGGACAGGGGGCTAACGGGGAGCTGTTTTTT
D: TRBD2; size: -; V: TRBV10-3; J: TRBJ2-7; CDR3: CAISGKRGGLNEQYF; DNA: TGTGCCATCAGTGGGAAGCGGGGGGGGTTAAACGAGCAGTACTTC
D: -; size: -; V: TRBV12-3/TRBV12-4; J: TRBJ2-7; CDR3: CASSLVRGEYF; DNA: TGTGCCAGCAGTTTAGTCAGGGGCGAGTACTTC
D: -; size: -; V: TRBV2; J: TRBJ2-5; CDR3: CASSEGGLGGETQYF; DNA: TGTGCCAGCAGTGAAGGTGGACTGGGCGGGGAGACCCAGTACTTC
D: -; size: many; V: TRBV29-1; J: TRBJ2-1; CDR3: CSVEESPREQFF; DNA: TGCAGCGTTGAAGAATCGCCAAGGGAGCAGTTCTTC
D: TRBD2; size: many; V: TRBV3-1; J: TRBJ2-7; CDR3: CASSQVLAGVKEQYF; DNA: TGTGCCAGCAGCCAAGTGCTAGCGGGAGTAAAGGAGCAGTACTTC
D: -; size: many; V: TRBV2; J: TRBJ1-3; CDR3: CASRGNGNTIYF; DNA: TGTGCCAGCAGGGGGAATGGAAACACCATATATTTT
D: -; size: few; V: TRBV12-3/TRBV12-4; J: TRBJ2-1; CDR3: CASSFRGLYNEQFF; DNA: TGTGCCAGCAGTTTTAGGGGCCTTTACAATGAGCAGTTCTTC
D: TRBD2; size: few; V: TRBV5-6; J: TRBJ2-3; CDR3: CASSRRTSGSTDTQYF; DNA: TGTGCCAGCAGCCGCCGGACTAGCGGGAGTACAGATACGCAGTATTTT
D: -; size: -; V: TRBV5-1; J: TRBJ2-1; CDR3: CASSLVAGNNEQFF; DNA: TGCGCCAGCAGCTTGGTGGCCGGCAACAATGAGCAGTTCTTC
D: TRBD2; size: -; V: TRBV28; J: TRBJ2-7; CDR3: CASSSPSGTVEQYF; DNA: TGTGCCAGCAGTTCACCTAGCGGCACTGTCGAGCAGTACTTC
D: -; size: many; V: TRBV5-1; J: TRBJ2-2; CDR3: CASSFKAGGIFANTGELFF; DNA: TGCGCCAGCAGCTTTAAAGCGGGCGGAATCTTTGCGAACACCGGGGAGCTGTTTTTT
D: -; size: -; V: TRBV10-3; J: TRBJ2-7; CDR3: CAISDGGPNYEQYF; DNA: TGTGCCATCAGTGATGGTGGACCGAACTACGAGCAGTACTTC
D: TRBD2; size: few; V: TRBV7-9; J: TRBJ2-3; CDR3: CASSARGGSTDTQYF; DNA: TGTGCCAGCAGCGCCCGGGGGGGGAGCACAGATACGCAGTATTTT
D: TRBD1; size: few; V: TRBV29-1; J: TRBJ2-6; CDR3: CSVADRAGANVLTF; DNA: TGCAGCGTTGCAGACAGGGCTGGGGCCAACGTCCTGACTTTC
D: -; size: -; V: TRBV15; J: TRBJ2-3; CDR3: CATSRENRGTDTQYF; DNA: TGTGCCACCAGCAGAGAAAACAGGGGCACAGATACGCAGTATTTT
D: -; size: few; V: TRBV4-3; J: TRBJ2-1; CDR3: CASSQDEGGWNEQFF; DNA: TGCGCCAGCAGCCAAGATGAAGGGGGTTGGAATGAGCAGTTCTTC
D: -; size: many; V: TRBV24-1; J: TRBJ1-2; CDR3: CATSERDHGYTF; DNA: TGTGCCACCAGTGAGCGGGACCATGGCTACACCTTC
D: TRBD2; size: -; V: TRBV7-2; J: TRBJ2-1; CDR3: CASSLDSGANNEQFF; DNA: TGTGCCAGCAGCTTAGATAGCGGGGCTAACAATGAGCAGTTCTTC
D: -; size: -; V: TRBV5-5; J: TRBJ2-3; CDR3: CASSPRGTNQDTQYF; DNA: TGTGCCAGCAGCCCCAGGGGTACCAATCAAGATACGCAGTATTTT
D: -; size: few; V: TRBV29-1; J: TRBJ2-1; CDR3: CSVLVIDEQFF; DNA: TGCAGCGTTTTGGTGATCGATGAGCAGTTCTTC
D: -; size: few; V: TRBV27; J: TRBJ2-7; CDR3: CASSLSVLASYEQYF; DNA: TGTGCCAGCAGTTTATCTGTCCTAGCGAGCTACGAGCAGTACTTC
D: -; size: many; V: TRBV5-1; J: TRBJ1-6; CDR3: CASSLGPLNSPLHF; DNA: TGCGCCAGCAGCCTGGGACCGCTTAATTCACCCCTCCACTTT
D: TRBD2; size: few; V: TRBV7-2; J: TRBJ2-5; CDR3: CASSLGSGGKTQYF; DNA: TGTGCCAGCAGCTTAGGTAGCGGGGGAAAGACCCAGTACTTC
D: TRBD1; size: few; V: TRBV20-1; J: TRBJ2-1; CDR3: CSARRQGDNEQFF; DNA: TGCAGTGCCAGAAGACAGGGGGACAATGAGCAGTTCTTC
D: TRBD1; size: few; V: TRBV4-3; J: TRBJ2-3; CDR3: CASSHQPGTAITSTDTQYF; DNA: TGCGCCAGCAGCCACCAACCGGGGACAGCAATTACTAGCACAGATACGCAGTATTTT
D: -; size: many; V: TRBV29-1; J: TRBJ1-2; CDR3: CSVKNATNYGYTF; DNA: TGCAGCGTGAAAAACGCAACCAACTATGGCTACACCTTC
D: -; size: few; V: TRBV5-1; J: TRBJ1-2; CDR3: CASSLDGLPNYGYTF; DNA: TGCGCCAGCAGCTTGGATGGGTTGCCGAACTATGGCTACACCTTC
D: -; size: many; V: TRBV12-3/TRBV12-4; J: TRBJ1-2; CDR3: CASRRLGDYGYTF; DNA: TGTGCCAGCCGCAGGCTGGGAGACTATGGCTACACCTTC
D: TRBD1; size: few; V: TRBV29-1; J: TRBJ2-7; CDR3: CSVEDRLGQGVYF; DNA: TGCAGCGTTGAAGATCGTCTGGGGCAGGGGGTGTACTTC
D: TRBD1; size: -; V: TRBV4-3; J: TRBJ1-1; CDR3: CASSLRQGIHTEAFF; DNA: TGCGCCAGCAGCCTACGACAGGGGATCCACACTGAAGCTTTCTTT
D: TRBD1; size: -; V: TRBV28; J: TRBJ2-7; CDR3: CASSRTGEEYEQYF; DNA: TGTGCCAGCAGTCGGACAGGGGAAGAATACGAGCAGTACTTC
D: -; size: few; V: TRBV12-3/TRBV12-4; J: TRBJ2-1; CDR3: CASSSSRDRPHRFF; DNA: TGTGCCAGCAGTTCCTCCCGTGACAGGCCCCATCGGTTCTTC
D: -; size: -; V: TRBV29-1; J: TRBJ2-5; CDR3: CSVNERGGQETQYF; DNA: TGCAGCGTCAACGAAAGGGGGGGCCAAGAGACCCAGTACTTC
D: -; size: few; V: TRBV6-5; J: TRBJ2-5; CDR3: CASSYLLGGGEEKLTQYF; DNA: TGTGCCAGCAGTTACCTACTGGGAGGGGGCGAAGAAAAGTTGACCCAGTACTTC
D: TRBD2; size: -; V: TRBV6-2/TRBV6-3; J: TRBJ2-1; CDR3: CASRPPLGLAGRNEQFF; DNA: TGTGCCAGCAGACCTCCCCTCGGACTAGCGGGACGCAATGAGCAGTTCTTC
D: -; size: few; V: TRBV18; J: TRBJ2-5; CDR3: CASSRRDGEETQYF; DNA: TGTGCCAGCTCACGACGGGACGGAGAAGAGACCCAGTACTTC
D: TRBD2; size: few; V: TRBV11-3; J: TRBJ2-1; CDR3: CASSFYLAGVDEQFF; DNA: TGTGCCAGCAGCTTCTACCTAGCGGGAGTGGATGAGCAGTTCTTC
D: TRBD2; size: many; V: TRBV7-8; J: TRBJ2-1; CDR3: CASSLRRPWASGFVNEQFF; DNA: TGTGCCAGCAGCTTACGTCGTCCGTGGGCTAGCGGCTTTGTTAATGAGCAGTTCTTC
D: -; size: many; V: TRBV6-5; J: TRBJ2-3; CDR3: CASSRGGHNTDTQYF; DNA: TGTGCCAGCAGCAGGGGAGGGCATAACACAGATACGCAGTATTTT
D: -; size: -; V: TRBV6-6; J: TRBJ1-5; CDR3: CASNPGQNQPQHF; DNA: TGTGCCAGCAACCCGGGACAAAATCAGCCCCAGCATTTT
D: -; size: few; V: TRBV7-2; J: TRBJ1-3; CDR3: CASKLGVTGNTIYF; DNA: TGTGCCAGCAAGCTTGGGGTAACTGGAAACACCATATATTTT
D: TRBD2; size: many; V: TRBV5-1; J: TRBJ2-7; CDR3: CASSPGLARTYEQYF; DNA: TGCGCCAGCAGCCCGGGACTAGCGAGGACCTACGAGCAGTACTTC
D: -; size: few; V: TRBV5-1; J: TRBJ2-5; CDR3: CASSLEPNQETQYF; DNA: TGCGCCAGCAGCTTGGAGCCGAACCAAGAGACCCAGTACTTC
D: TRBD1; size: -; V: TRBV9; J: TRBJ1-3; CDR3: CASSVEGGQRNTIYF; DNA: TGTGCCAGCAGCGTGGAAGGGGGCCAGAGAAACACCATATATTTT